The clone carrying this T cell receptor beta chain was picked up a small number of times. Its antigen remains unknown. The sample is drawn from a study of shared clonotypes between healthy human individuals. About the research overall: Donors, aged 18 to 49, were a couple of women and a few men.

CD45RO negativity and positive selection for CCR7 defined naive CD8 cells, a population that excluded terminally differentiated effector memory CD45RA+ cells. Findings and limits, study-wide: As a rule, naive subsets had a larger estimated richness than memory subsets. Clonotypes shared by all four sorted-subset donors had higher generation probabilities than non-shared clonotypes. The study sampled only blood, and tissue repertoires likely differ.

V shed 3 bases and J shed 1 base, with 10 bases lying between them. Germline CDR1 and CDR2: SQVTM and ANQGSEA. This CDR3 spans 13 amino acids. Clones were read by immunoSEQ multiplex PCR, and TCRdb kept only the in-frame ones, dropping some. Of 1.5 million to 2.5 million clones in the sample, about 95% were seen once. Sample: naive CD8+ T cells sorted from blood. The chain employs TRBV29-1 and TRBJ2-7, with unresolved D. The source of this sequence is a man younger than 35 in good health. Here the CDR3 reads CSVEQDGSYEQYF. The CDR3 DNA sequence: TGCAGCGTTGAGCAGGACGGGTCCTACGAGCAGTACTTC.